Sequencing of this T cell receptor (beta chain) was carried out in a study of blood T cell repertoires in COVID-19. The data were produced by immunoSEQ multiplex PCR, yet TCRdb's version contains in-frame clones alone and is incomplete. The top ten clones hold 4.5% to 5% of a sample with about 160,000 clones, around 92% of them seen once. Trimming cost V 5 bases and J 4 bases; bases outside gene matches: 11. The CDR3 is 16 amino acids. Germline lookup yields CDR1 KGHDR and CDR2 SFDVKD. The specimen sequenced was peripheral blood. The chain links TRBV24-1 to TRBJ2-7, with 9 bases lining up with TRBD1. The origin of this receptor is a man aged 25-45 years with COVID-19, enrolled during active disease. CDR3 bases: TGTGCCACCAGTGGCGGGACAGGGTTAGGGCTATACGAGCAGTACTTC. Protein sequence: CATSGGTGLGLYEQYF.